This T cell receptor beta chain was obtained from a study of cytotoxic CD8 clonotypes in ibrutinib-treated CLL. Study-level information: Response samples were drawn at a median of about 13 months of treatment, range 6 to 36.

V lost 1 base to trimming and J lost 6 bases, with 13 bases between them. Germline V gene lookup returns CDR1 MGHRA and CDR2 YSYEKL. This CDR3 has 14 residues. Broader study findings: Under therapy, public clonotypes either contracted or stayed stable, and they were uncommon. Clonality rose at ibrutinib response, held steady in sustained remission, and fell toward baseline at progression.

Notes on this clone: Its matching antigen is unknown.

TCRdb's copy holds only in-frame clones and misses some; the assay was immunoSEQ multiplex PCR. The repertoire has 150,000 to 200,000 clones, approximately 91% of them found once; the top ten carry about 3%. The receptor's source is a human donor with chronic lymphocytic leukemia. This specimen consisted of PBMCs, obtained at disease progression, from a patient treated with ibrutinib. V gene TRBV4-1 combines with J gene TRBJ2-7; D gene ambiguous. CDR3 amino acids: CASSQAPQVGEQYF. For the CDR3, the DNA is TGCGCCAGCAGCCAAGCCCCGCAGGTAGGCGAGCAGTACTTC.